Listed here are 7 T cell receptor beta chains from one sample, sequenced in a study of T cell repertoires in cytomegalovirus infection. In TCRdb, the reads were re-called with MiXCR into one record per CDR3 protein. In the table there are approximately 150,000 distinct CDR3 sequences, 5.5% to 7% of which are singletons. The sample consisted of PBMCs. These receptors all stem from a human donor in good health (CMV status not recorded). Some clones in this sample may be carry-over from other donors' samples.

This clonotype was detected ten times or more. V usage is TRBV7-2 and J usage is TRBJ1-3; 8 bases line up with TRBD1. Germline CDR1 SGHTA, CDR2 FQGNSA. With V trimmed by 1 base and J by 4 bases, 3 bases remained unmatched. This CDR3 is 15 amino acids long. The CDR3 nucleotides read TGTGCCAGCAGCTTAGAGGACAGGGTCGGAAACACCATATATTTT. Translated, it gives CASSLEDRVGNTIYF.

Worth noting for this clonotype: Given a much more abundant clone one base away, this may be a read error. In DNA, the CDR3 is TGTGCCAGCAGCCCATGGGGGACGGGCTCCTACAATGAGCAGTTCTTC. Its translation is CASSPWGTGSYNEQFF. This chain uses TRBV7-4 with TRBJ2-1; D is perhaps TRBD1 or TRBD2 (5 bases each). The germline V and J ends were trimmed by 5 bases and 0 bases, with 14 bases remaining between them. This CDR3 comprises 16 residues. The germline CDR1 and CDR2 sequences are SGHVT and SQSDAQ.

Only a few counts were recorded for this clonotype. The genes are TRBV23-1 and TRBJ2-3, with D possibly being TRBD2 (6 bases). TRBV23-1 carries the ORF label, with uncertain function. Trimming left V 2 bases short and J 4 bases short, with 13 bases between. The CDR3 has 15 amino acids. The CDR3 coding sequence is TGCGCCAGCAGTCAACTGGGGCGGGGAGCAGATACGCAGTATTTT. Its protein product is CASSQLGRGADTQYF.

The genes are TRBV7-2 and TRBJ1-2; D remains ambiguous. Trimming pared 1 base from V and 8 bases from J, leaving 5 bases between. CDR1 SGHTA and CDR2 FQGNSA come from the germline V gene. The CDR3 runs to 11 residues. CDR3 protein: CASSLVDGYTF. The CDR3 region has the DNA TGTGCCAGCAGCTTAGTTGACGGCTACACCTTC.

V usage is TRBV20-1 and J usage is TRBJ2-7; D is unresolved. CDR3 length equals 13 residues. V dropped 4 bases and J dropped 4 bases, with 14 bases sitting between them. Germline V gene data show CDR1 as DFQATT and CDR2 as SNEGSKA (reference sequence). The CDR3 region has the DNA TGCAGTGCTATTGATTTAGCTAGGTACGAGCAGTACTTC. Residues: CSAIDLARYEQYF.

This clonotype showed up many times. The rearrangement joins TRBV27 to TRBJ1-5; D is undetermined. The CDR3 extends over 13 amino acids. Trimming removed 2 bases at V and 6 bases at J, with 8 bases between. CDR1 and CDR2 (germline): MNHEY, SMNVEV (reference sequence). The CDR3 nucleotides are TGTGCCAGCAGTTTAAGGATGGGTCAGCCCCAGCATTTT. Its translation is CASSLRMGQPQHF.

This clonotype came up many times. The chain uses TRBV7-6 and TRBJ1-2, with TRBD1 as a possible D gene (6 bases). The germline V gene encodes CDR1 SGHVS and CDR2 FNYEAQ. Trimming cost V 5 bases and J 7 bases, with 17 bases left between them. The CDR3 covers 14 residues. CDR3 DNA: TGTGCCAGCAGCCCCCTCTCAGGGGTAGTTGGCTACACCTTC. Its translation: CASSPLSGVVGYTF.